These 19 T cell receptor beta chains were sequenced from one sample in a study of T cells in Graves' hyperthyroidism and ophthalmopathy. The CDR3 regions of TCR beta were amplified from RNA transcripts. The HTBI primer set was used in a first-round RT-PCR of the TCR CDR3. TCRdb independently ran MiXCR on the multiplex PCR reads; one entry per CDR3 protein. The table records about 250,000 distinct CDR3 sequences, about 20% of them present only once. Sequenced input: blood. The receptors come from a man aged 25-45 years with Graves' ophthalmopathy.

Ten or more counts support this clonotype. The chain has TRBV3-1 and TRBJ2-7, with 11 bases aligning to TRBD1. The V and J ends lost 3 bases and 9 bases, in that order; junction bases with no gene match: 7. CDR1 and CDR2 from the germline V gene are LGHDT and YNNKEL (reference sequence). This CDR3 region has 14 residues. CDR3 loop: CASSHDLGQGAQYF. The CDR3 coding sequence is TGTGCCAGCAGCCATGATCTCGGACAGGGGGCGCAGTACTTC.

A few counts support this clonotype. This chain uses TRBV6-1 with TRBJ1-1; no reliable D call. The V gene lost 7 bases and the J gene lost 3 bases, with 6 bases spanning the gap. The CDR3 is 11 residues long. Germline V gene sequence: CDR1 MNHNS, CDR2 SASEGT. In nucleotides, the CDR3 is TGTGCCAGCACACGGTACACTGAAGCTTTCTTT. It specifies CASTRYTEAFF.

J is TRBJ2-1 and V is TRBV7-3, with D perhaps given as TRBD1 or TRBD2 (6 bases each). V lost 5 bases and J lost 10, with 24 bases in between. The length of the CDR3 is 16 residues. The V gene's germline CDR1 is SGHTA and CDR2 FQGTGA. In DNA form, the CDR3 reads TGTGCCAGCAGCCCCTTACCCAGGGGTACCGGGGGAGAGCAGTTCTTC. As protein: CASSPLPRGTGGEQFF. The entire variable domain, with the rest obtained from reference TRBV7-3 and TRBJ2-1, is as follows: GAGVSQTPSNKVTEKGKYVELRCDPISGHTALYWYRQSLGQGPEFLIYFQGTGAADDSGLPNDRFFAVRPEGSVSTLKIQRTERGDSAVYLCASSPLPRGTGGEQFFGPGTRLTVL.

This clonotype occurred many times. V and J are TRBV5-5 and TRBJ1-4; D remains unclear. The CDR3 is made up of 13 amino acids. Germline values: CDR1 SGHKS, CDR2 YYEKEE (reference sequence). The V end was cut by 2 bases, the J end by 7 bases, with 9 bases between. The CDR3 loop reads CASSFAWGEKLFF. CDR3 coding DNA: TGTGCCAGCAGCTTCGCCTGGGGTGAAAAACTGTTTTTT.

The chain links TRBV19 to TRBJ2-4; D uncertain. Germline values: CDR1 LNHDA, CDR2 SQIVND (reference sequence). The CDR3 runs 15 residues. Between the trimmed V and J ends, which lost 8 bases and 0 bases, there was a span of 14 bases. CDR3 DNA sequence: TGTGCCAGTTCCGACCTCGATCCAGCCAAAAACATTCAGTACTTC. Its protein product is CASSDLDPAKNIQYF.

This clonotype was seen repeatedly, ten times or more. J is TRBJ2-1 and V is TRBV18; 8 nucleotides line up with TRBD1. The CDR3 is 13 amino acids. Germline CDR1 and CDR2: KGHSH and LQKENI. V was clipped by 6 bases and J by 6 bases; unmatched bases: 4. In DNA, the CDR3 is TGTGCCAGCTCGACAGGGGTAGGCAATGAGCAGTTCTTC. Amino acid sequence: CASSTGVGNEQFF.

This clonotype was observed a few times. The gene calls are TRBV10-3 and TRBJ2-7; D is undetermined. Trimming took 9 bases from V and 6 from J, leaving 21 bases between them. Germline V gene lookup returns CDR1 ENHRY and CDR2 SYGVKD. The CDR3 runs 14 residues. CDR3 amino acids: CAISPPTPVSEQYF. CDR3 nucleotides: TGTGCCATATCTCCCCCCACACCAGTCTCCGAGCAGTACTTC.

This clonotype was seen many times. The genes are TRBV20-1 and TRBJ2-5; 7 nucleotides line up with TRBD2. CDR3 length equals 13 residues. Germline V gene sequence: CDR1 DFQATT, CDR2 SNEGSKA (reference sequence). With 3 bases clipped from V and 1 base from J, the junction kept 2 bases outside the gene matches. The CDR3 loop is CSASGRTQETQYF. In DNA form, the CDR3 reads TGCAGTGCTAGCGGGAGGACCCAAGAGACCCAGTACTTC.

The chain couples TRBV19 to TRBJ2-3, with TRBD2 matching over 7 bases. Germline trimming cut 6 bases from V and 6 bases from J; bases unmatched to any gene: 12. Per the germline V gene, CDR1 is LNHDA and CDR2 is SQIVND (reference sequence). The CDR3 totals 15 residues. The CDR3 nucleotides are TGTGCCAGTAGGGCCCCGCCTAGCGGTCGGGATACGCAGTATTTT. Its protein product is CASRAPPSGRDTQYF.

This clonotype was detected a few times. The chain carries TRBV28 and TRBJ1-2, with TRBD1 identical over 8 bases. The CDR3 is 14 residues long. The germline CDR1 and CDR2 sequences are MDHEN and SYDVKM. Trimming removed 1 base from V and 8 bases from J; junction bases left unmatched: 6. The CDR3, as DNA: TGTGCCAGCAGTTTATTTGGTGACAGGGGAGGCTACACCTTC. Its protein is CASSLFGDRGGYTF.

This clonotype was detected a few times. The chain combines TRBV6-1 with TRBJ2-7; D possibly matches TRBD1 or TRBD2 (5 bases each). The germline V gene encodes CDR1 MNHNS and CDR2 SASEGT. CDR3 length: 12 amino acids. V was cut by 8 bases and J by 3 bases, with 11 bases left in between. DNA for the CDR3: TGTGCCAGCGGGACGGCCGGCTACGAGCAGTACTTC. Translation gives CASGTAGYEQYF.

In its sample, this clonotype was seen many times. The chain uses TRBV11-2 and TRBJ2-3, with a tentative D call TRBD2 (6 bases). The ends were cut back, 5 bases at V and 0 bases at J, with 15 bases in the middle. Germline CDR1 and CDR2: SGHAT and FQNNGV. The CDR3 loop spans 16 amino acids. The CDR3 nucleotides read TGTGCCAGCAGCCCCCTAGCGCCATTTAGCACAGATACGCAGTATTTT. It codes for CASSPLAPFSTDTQYF.

This clonotype was observed a handful of times. The chain has TRBV28 and TRBJ1-6; D might be TRBD1 (6 bases). Germline loops: CDR1 MDHEN, CDR2 SYDVKM. Trimming cost V 7 bases and J 10 bases, with 17 bases left between them. This CDR3 is 14 amino acids long. For the CDR3, the DNA is TGTGCCAGCAATCTGATCAGGGGTGGGTCACCCCTCCACTTT. This codes for CASNLIRGGSPLHF.

About this clonotype itself: An end of the junction differs from the germline gene, which may be a read error. The J gene is TRBJ2-1, the V gene TRBV30; D perhaps matches TRBD2 (5 bases). Per germline, CDR1 GTSNPN and CDR2 SVGIG (reference sequence). The CDR3 covers 11 residues. The DNA for the CDR3 is TGTGCCCGGAGTGTTTCGGGGATGATGTTCTTC. Residues: CARSVSGMMFF.

This clonotype was picked up many times. The chain uses TRBV28 and TRBJ2-1, with 13 bases aligning to TRBD2. The CDR3 consists of 16 residues. Germline V gene sequence: CDR1 MDHEN, CDR2 SYDVKM. The J segment lost 2 bases and the V segment lost 5 bases, leaving 3 bases of the junction unmatched. CDR3 residues: CASSPGLAGTYNEQFF. Here the CDR3 DNA reads TGTGCCAGCAGTCCGGGACTAGCGGGAACCTACAATGAGCAGTTCTTC.

This clonotype was counted between two and nine times. The V and J genes are TRBV12-3 or TRBV12-4 and TRBJ2-2; 8 bases are shared with TRBD2. The CDR3 length is 16 residues. Trimming took 6 bases from V and 6 from J; bases not matched to a gene: 12. In DNA, the CDR3 is TGTGCCAGCAGCCGCCGGCTCGGGAGGGTACCCGGGGAGCTGTTTTTT. Protein sequence: CASSRRLGRVPGELFF.

The CDR3 here is CASRTSGSVTDTQYF. The CDR3 coding sequence is TGCGCCAGCAGGACTAGCGGGAGTGTTACAGATACGCAGTATTTT. This rearrangement joins TRBV5-1 to TRBJ2-3, with 12 bases that match TRBD2. Trimming took 5 bases from V and 3 from J; bases not matched to a gene: 4. The V gene's germline CDR1 is SGHRS and CDR2 YFSETQ. The CDR3 is made up of 15 amino acids.

Ten or more counts support this clonotype. The chain couples TRBV5-1 to TRBJ2-1; D might be TRBD2 (6 bases). Germline CDR1 and CDR2: SGHRS and YFSETQ. CDR3 length: 16 residues. V was shortened by 0 bases and J by 8 bases, with 18 bases between the two germline ends. The CDR3 DNA follows: TGCGCCAGCAGCTTGGATCTGGCGGGACCCCTCGATGAGCAGTTCTTC. Protein product: CASSLDLAGPLDEQFF. Together with reference TRBV5-1 and TRBJ2-1, the CDR3 gives the full variable domain: KAGVTQTPRYLIKTRGQQVTLSCSPISGHRSVSWYQQTPGQGLQFLFEYFSETQRNKGNFPGRFSGRQFSNSRSEMNVSTLELGDSALYLCASSLDLAGPLDEQFFGPGTRLTVL.

This clonotype was counted a few times. The rearrangement links TRBV4-2 to TRBJ1-2, with D hard to call. The ends were cut back, 0 bases at V and 4 bases at J, with 12 bases in the middle. Germline CDR1 is LGHNA and CDR2 is YNFKEQ. The CDR3 is 15 amino acids. This CDR3 reads CASSQDIGVFYGYTF. CDR3 DNA sequence: TGTGCCAGCAGCCAAGATATCGGGGTTTTCTATGGCTACACCTTC.